This T cell receptor (beta chain) was observed in a study of cytomegalovirus exposure and HLA in healthy donors (TCRdb year 2017). A note on the overall study: According to an earlier analysis of 587 of the donors, roughly 180 million T cells yielded over 90 million unique TCR beta sequences and about 300 Gb of sequence data. An early release that covered about 600 HLA-typed donors contained approximately 300 gigabases of sequencing data and tens of millions of unique TCR sequences. Of the roughly 400 genotyped donors, less than 85% were placed in the genetic ancestry cluster associated with self-reported Caucasian donors. The study was designed to test whether signatures of past pathogen exposure could be identified by cataloging public T cell receptors. The T cell repertoires of 670 or so subjects were profiled by immunosequencing and related to cytomegalovirus serostatus. In addition to the first cohort of several hundred subjects, a separate validation cohort of approximately 120 different subjects was used. To predict cytomegalovirus infection status, the study combined high-throughput TCR immunosequencing, statistical association of individual TCRs with disease status, and machine learning. A later analysis re-analyzed previously published TCR beta repertoires from 666 donors and added high-resolution HLA genotyping to study TCR occurrence patterns. Rather than using new phenotypic data, the later analysis identified candidate immune exposures from TCR beta sequences and from how often those sequences occurred across donors. An earlier analysis of roughly 580 of the donors used high-throughput TCR beta sequencing to judge whether each TCR beta V gene segment behaved as functional or pseudogenic. Donor age, sex, ethnicity and CMV serostatus were compiled together with the repertoire data. Genome-wide SNP genotypes for about three fifths of the roughly 670 donors were used in a later genetic analysis, which treated that subset as a discovery cohort. Every repertoire in the discovery cohort had been generated on one and the same sequencing platform. HLA typing covered class I and class II loci at four-digit resolution. The number of donors typed differed by locus, with roughly 629-640 for A, B, C, DRB1 and DQB1, around 520 for DQA1, some 570 for DPA1, and around 430 for DPB1. Because of strong linkage in the cohort, roughly five DR-DQ haplotypes were treated as single units for association and clustering. Across 398 genotyped donors of the cohort, an average of roughly 200,000 unique TCR beta nucleotide sequences per donor were sequenced, and roughly 17% of those sequences were non-productive.

The library came from the immunoSEQ multiplex PCR assay. For the multiplex PCR, a mixture combining 60 forward primers for TCR Vbeta segments and 13 reverse primers for TCR Jbeta segments was used. Amplification of the CDR3 region of rearranged TCR beta genes was performed with a multiplex PCR assay on genomic DNA. The Illumina HiSeq System was used to sequence the amplified TCR beta libraries as 87-base-pair reads. The authors processed their data as follows. Across the roughly 640 repertoires, a later analysis counted roughly 77 million unique TCR beta chains, 9 million to 14 million of which were shared by at least two donors. Raw reads were error-corrected and collapsed into unique sequences by a nearest-neighbor algorithm in which closely related sequences were merged to remove PCR and sequencing errors. V, D and J gene segments were assigned by aligning CDR3 sequences to IMGT reference sequences. For a sequence to be retained, at least a six-nucleotide match to both a V gene segment and a J gene segment was required. A rearrangement counted as productive if the CDR3 had no stop codons and remained in frame with V and J, and every other rearrangement counted as non-productive. CDR3 was defined by IMGT convention, running from the second conserved V-encoded cysteine to the conserved J-encoded phenylalanine. Sequences without an unambiguous match to a single V gene segment were excluded from the earlier analysis of 587 of the donors. An earlier analysis of fewer than 750 of the donors called V segments functional above 56.7% productive rearrangements and segregating when the between-donor standard deviation exceeded 5%. A statistical classification framework was built for diagnosing cytomegalovirus status from the catalog of TCR beta chain sequences. V and J gene assignment, in a later analysis, came from comparing TCR nucleotide sequences with IMGT/GENE-DB human TR gene sequences. In a later analysis, CDR3 sequences and most-parsimonious VDJ recombination scenarios were assigned using the TCRdist pipeline. In a later analysis, every TCR beta chain was defined by the combination of its CDR3 amino acid sequence and its V-gene family, and reads without a unique V-gene family were dropped. To address suspected cross-contamination and a sequencing artifact, a later analysis removed roughly 640 highly shared, low-generation-probability nucleotide sequences. In a later analysis, a clonal expansion index was calculated for each public chain from normalized within-repertoire ranks of inferred template counts. In a later analysis, generation probabilities were computed with a VDJ recombination model fitted to out-of-frame rearrangements, and the resulting probabilities were checked against IGoR. Hypergeometric tests were used in a later analysis to score TCR-TCR, TCR-HLA and TCR-CMV co-occurrence, with a repertoire-size bias correction applied to the TCR pairs. In a later analysis, false discovery rates were estimated by permuting HLA or CMV assignments 20 times. In a later analysis, co-occurring TCRs were grouped using DBSCAN, with TCRdist sequence similarity added in when clustering inside HLA-allele-positive subsets. For co-occurrence clustering, repertoires with fewer than 30,000 or more than 120,000 public chains were excluded, along with roughly 5 repertoires with anomalous nucleotide sharing. As stored in TCRdb, this immuneACCESS dataset retains in-frame rearrangements with V and J assigned. A fraction of the clones does not appear; measured against another copy, unresolved V genes explain less than half of the discrepancy, and the remainder lacks a known reason. The V and J calls and the clone size are those of that table, but D and trimming were determined from the DNA. For this sample there are over 120,000 clones; 80% appear just once. 4.5% of the sample belongs to the ten largest clones.

Comments on this clone: It lacks a known antigen. Base qualities were left out, and no much larger clone turns up one base away.

Overall study outcomes, separate from this receptor: In this cohort, only TCR beta chains were sequenced, and detectable features were limited by the absence of alpha or paired-chain data. In vitro tests confirmed that a few of the cytomegalovirus-associated TCR beta chains recognize cytomegalovirus antigens. An association between a missense DCLRE1C variant and V-gene and J-gene trimming of TCR beta chains was found in a later genetic analysis and replicated in an independent cohort. A later analysis found that HLA-associated TCR beta chains were more clonally expanded and had lower generation probabilities than equally common non-associated chains. A further reported finding was that TCR beta sequences accurately predicted the HLA-A and HLA-B alleles for most subjects in the first cohort. In a later analysis, some 17,000 TCR beta sequences were associated with specific HLA alleles at a false discovery rate of 0.05. The study listed 170 or so TCR beta chains as associated with cytomegalovirus. The earlier analysis of approximately 590 of the donors excluded roughly 17 rarely observed V segments, including chromosome 9 orphons, because counts were too low. A later analysis found that most CMV-associated TCR beta chains appeared HLA-restricted, with HLA associations seemingly driven largely by CMV exposure. The 87-base-pair reads could not distinguish some IMGT-functional V segments, including TRBV6-2 and TRBV6-3, so those segments were excluded. Because HLA typing was unavailable for some donors at each locus, only the typed subset was used in association tests. In an earlier analysis of 587 of the donors, most TCR beta V segments were observed in productive rearrangements about 87% or about 30% of the time, broadly matching IMGT annotations. Roughly uniform sequencing depth across donors was assumed in presence/absence analyses, although this assumption may not hold. Most TCR sequences were observed very rarely across donors, whereas some public TCRs were present in many individuals. The sequencing pipeline was judged likely to have produced a cluster of highly shared sequence variants as a technical artifact. In a later analysis, TCR association rates were found to vary across HLA loci, with the most associated TCRs seen for DRB1 alleles and the fewest for HLA-C alleles. In a later analysis, several top co-occurrence clusters were reported to appear linked to parvovirus B19, influenza, CMV and Epstein-Barr virus. Correlated functional status among segregating V segments might be attributable to linkage disequilibrium, but an unknown experimental factor could not be ruled out. Immune exposure information for the cohort was limited to CMV serostatus. Compared with the approximately 670-donor mean, donors in an Asian-associated ancestry cluster had fewer N-insertions in productive TCRs, according to a later genetic analysis. The classifier was reported to diagnose cytomegalovirus status with high specificity and sensitivity in both the original cohort and the validation cohort. According to the authors, the approach could potentially be generalized to other disease states and immunological phenotypes. When HLA alleles, especially DR and DQ, strongly co-occurred, TCR associations were difficult to assign to individual alleles.

In total, 666 healthy bone marrow donors made up the cohort. At the time of sampling, all cohort members were nominally healthy, though unrecorded immune exposures were likely present. The donor was CMV seronegative and was included in the group of about 350 seronegative cohort members. A peripheral blood sample was provided by each donor, and peripheral blood mononuclear cells were used for TCR beta sequencing. The Qiagen DNeasy Blood Extraction Kit was used to extract genomic DNA from the blood cell samples. The CDR3 numbers 16 residues from cysteine through phenylalanine. The read is trimmed to its CDR3 DNA, 48 bases read in frame from base 1. For CDR1 and CDR2, the germline V gene lists SGHDT and YYEEEE. A distance of 13 bases separates the germline ends of V and J, which lose 0 bases and 1 base respectively.

The sequence derives from a man between 40 and 49 years old in good health and CMV-seronegative. The rearrangement joined TRBV5-6 to TRBJ2-5; too little of a D gene remains to name it. The sample consisted of PBMCs. The DNA is TGTGCCAGCAGCTTGGGGGCGATCCCTCTCCAAGAGACCCAGTACTTC. The resulting protein is CASSLGAIPLQETQYF.